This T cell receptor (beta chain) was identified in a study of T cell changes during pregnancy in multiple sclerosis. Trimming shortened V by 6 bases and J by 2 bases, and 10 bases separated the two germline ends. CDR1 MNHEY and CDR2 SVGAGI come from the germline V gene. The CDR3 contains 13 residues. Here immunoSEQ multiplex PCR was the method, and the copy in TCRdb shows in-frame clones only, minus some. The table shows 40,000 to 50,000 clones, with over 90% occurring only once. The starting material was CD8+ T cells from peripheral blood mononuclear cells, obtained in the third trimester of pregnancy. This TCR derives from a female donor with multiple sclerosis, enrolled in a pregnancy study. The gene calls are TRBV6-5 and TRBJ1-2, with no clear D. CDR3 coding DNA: TGTGCCAGCAGGGAACGGGGAAACTATGGCTACACCTTC. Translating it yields CASRERGNYGYTF.